The 13 T cell receptor beta chains reported below all come from one sample, sequenced in a study of shared clonotypes between healthy human individuals. TCRdb's copy holds only in-frame clones and misses some; the assay was immunoSEQ multiplex PCR. The sample has around 1.5 million clones; approximately 98% are singletons. The sequenced material came from naive CD4+ T cells sorted from blood. Sample subset: CD45RA+ positively selected. Every receptor here comes from a man aged 25 to 40 in good health.

J is TRBJ1-4 and V is TRBV4-1, with TRBD1 matching 7 bases. J gave up 6 bases and V 3 bases, and 10 bases lay outside the gene matches. The CDR3 length is 16 residues. Germline assignment: CDR1 MGHRA and CDR2 YSYEKL. The CDR3 sequence: CASSHMTGRDDEKLFF. The CDR3 DNA is TGCGCCAGCAGCCATATGACAGGGAGGGATGATGAAAAACTGTTTTTT.

V and J are TRBV15 and TRBJ2-1; 13 nucleotides align to TRBD2. CDR1 is LNHNV, CDR2 YYDKDF, per germline (reference sequence). With V trimmed by 5 bases and J by 6 bases, 7 bases remained unmatched. This CDR3 has 16 residues. This CDR3 is CATSARTSGSFNEQFF. The CDR3 DNA is TGTGCCACCAGCGCCAGGACTAGCGGGAGTTTCAATGAGCAGTTCTTC.

The genes are TRBV28 and TRBJ1-2; D is perhaps TRBD1 (6 bases). The V end was cut by 5 bases, the J end by 7 bases, with 17 bases between. The CDR3 runs 14 residues. Germline V CDR1 and CDR2: MDHEN, SYDVKM. The CDR3 nucleotides read TGTGCCAGCAGTCTGGTCGGGCAGGGGTCTGGCTACACCTTC. Residues: CASSLVGQGSGYTF.

The genes are TRBV30 and TRBJ1-1; D ambiguous. Per germline, CDR1 GTSNPN and CDR2 SVGIG (reference sequence). Trimming removed 3 bases from V and 0 bases from J, with 11 bases in between. This CDR3 contains 14 residues. CDR3 coding DNA: TGTGCCTGGAGGGTCCAAACCATGAACACTGAAGCTTTCTTT. Translating gives CAWRVQTMNTEAFF.

Concerning this clone itself: Other DNA sequences from this sample encode an identical CDR3 as well. V and J are TRBV9 and TRBJ2-7, with TRBD2 as a possible D gene (6 bases). The CDR3 totals 14 residues. Trimming took off 0 bases at V and 2 bases at J, with 9 bases between the two ends. CDR1 and CDR2 (germline): SGDLS, YYNGEE. CDR3 bases: TGTGCCAGCAGCGTAGGGGGCGGGACCTACGAGCAGTACTTC. The encoded protein is CASSVGGGTYEQYF.

The genes are TRBV30 and TRBJ2-7, with 8 bases matching TRBD1. Trimming took 5 bases from V and 5 from J; bases not matched to a gene: 14. Looked up from germline, CDR1 is GTSNPN and CDR2 is SVGIG (reference sequence). This CDR3 is built from 15 residues. Here the CDR3 reads CAWLPGGSWVHEQYF. The DNA for the CDR3 is TGTGCCTGGCTGCCAGGGGGCTCCTGGGTCCACGAGCAGTACTTC. Full variable domain (rest looked up from reference TRBV30 and TRBJ2-7): SQTIHQWPATLVQPVGSPLSLECTVEGTSNPNLYWYRQAAGRGLQLLFYSVGIGQISSEVPQNLSASRPQDRQFILSSKKLLLSDSGFYLCAWLPGGSWVHEQYFGPGTRLTVT.

The CDR3 protein is CASSYVAGGARETQYF. The CDR3 DNA reads as TGTGCCAGCAGTTATGTGGCGGGAGGGGCTCGGGAGACCCAGTACTTC. The J gene is TRBJ2-5, the V gene TRBV6-6; TRBD2 aligns across 9 bases. Germline loops: CDR1 MNHNY, CDR2 SVGAGI (reference sequence). This CDR3 contains 16 residues. The V segment lost 3 bases and the J segment 5 bases; nucleotides outside the gene matches: 10.

V is TRBV6-5 and J is TRBJ2-7; perhaps TRBD2 as D (5 bases). With 5 bases removed from V and 5 bases from J, the gap between germline ends came to 13 bases. This CDR3 has 13 amino acids. Germline CDR1 is MNHEY and CDR2 is SVGAGI. CDR3 in amino acids: CASSLKLVNEQYF. The CDR3 DNA sequence: TGTGCCAGCAGTCTGAAACTAGTCAACGAGCAGTACTTC.

With respect to this clone: The same CDR3 also results from other DNA sequences found in this sample. The V gene is TRBV28, the J gene TRBJ2-6; 7 bases line up with TRBD1. The V gene's germline CDR1 is MDHEN and CDR2 SYDVKM. The V and J ends lost 5 bases and 4 bases, in that order; junction bases with no gene match: 5. CDR3 length equals 15 residues. The CDR3 sequence: CASSPTGAGANVLTF. The CDR3 coding sequence is TGTGCCAGCAGTCCCACAGGGGCCGGGGCCAACGTCCTGACTTTC.

V gene TRBV9 combines with J gene TRBJ2-5, with TRBD2 matching 14 bases. Germline assignment: CDR1 SGDLS and CDR2 YYNGEE. CDR3 length equals 13 residues. Unmatched junction bases numbered 2, after V lost 3 bases and J lost 10 bases. The CDR3 DNA reads TGTGCCAGCAGCGGAGGGACTAGCGGGAGCCAGTACTTC. It is translated as CASSGGTSGSQYF.

The rearrangement links TRBV11-3 to TRBJ2-1; D unclear. This CDR3 contains 12 residues. Germline V lookup: CDR1 SGHNT, CDR2 YENEEA. Deletions cut 6 bases from V and 5 bases from J, with 8 bases between. CDR3 amino acids: CASRGNDNEQFF. For the CDR3, the DNA is TGTGCCAGCAGGGGGAACGACAATGAGCAGTTCTTC.

The chain links TRBV6-5 to TRBJ2-2; D gene unclear. This CDR3 is 14 amino acids long. Germline V gene data show CDR1 as MNHEY and CDR2 as SVGAGI. V was cut by 7 bases and J by 1 base, with 10 bases left in between. The CDR3 loop is CASTRVGNTGELFF. The CDR3 bases are TGTGCCAGCACAAGGGTGGGGAACACCGGGGAGCTGTTTTTT.

V usage is TRBV7-3 and J usage is TRBJ2-1; 10 bases line up with TRBD1. CDR1 and CDR2 (germline): SGHTA, FQGTGA. After removal of 3 bases from V and 4 bases from J, the junction contained 3 bases not matched to a gene. This CDR3 region has 15 residues. The CDR3 bases are TGTGCCAGCAGCTTGGACAGGGGGGAATACAATGAGCAGTTCTTC. This sequence encodes CASSLDRGEYNEQFF. The entire variable domain, with the rest obtained from reference TRBV7-3 and TRBJ2-1, is as follows: GAGVSQTPSNKVTEKGKYVELRCDPISGHTALYWYRQSLGQGPEFLIYFQGTGAADDSGLPNDRFFAVRPEGSVSTLKIQRTERGDSAVYLCASSLDRGEYNEQFFGPGTRLTVL.